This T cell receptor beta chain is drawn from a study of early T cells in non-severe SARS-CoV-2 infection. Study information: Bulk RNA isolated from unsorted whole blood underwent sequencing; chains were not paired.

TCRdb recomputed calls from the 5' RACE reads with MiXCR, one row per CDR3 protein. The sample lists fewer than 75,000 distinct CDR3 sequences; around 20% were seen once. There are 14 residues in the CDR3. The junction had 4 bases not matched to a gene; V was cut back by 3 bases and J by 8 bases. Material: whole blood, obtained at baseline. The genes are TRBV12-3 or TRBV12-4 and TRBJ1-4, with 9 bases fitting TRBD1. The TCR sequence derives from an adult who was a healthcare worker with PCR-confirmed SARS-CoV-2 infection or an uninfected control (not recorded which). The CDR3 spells CASSLGQGGEKLFF. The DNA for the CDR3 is TGTGCCAGCAGTTTGGGACAGGGAGGGGAAAAACTGTTTTTT.